This TCR beta chain was documented in a study of spatial heterogeneity in lung cancer (dated by TCRdb to between 2017 and 2020). In the study overall: Samples were obtained from about 69 patients with early-stage, untreated non-small cell lung cancer from the lung TRACERx cohort. Follow-up PBMC samples were sequenced whenever the samples were available, and the median time to follow-up was roughly two years after resection. More beta-chain than alpha-chain transcripts were consistently detected, likely reflecting higher beta-chain transcript abundance. In the raw uncorrected reads, each unique combination of TCR and UMI appeared more than ten times on average. In non-small cell lung cancer, the study made a quantitative comparison of TCR alpha and beta repertoires among multiple tumor regions, matched nontumor lung and blood. TCR repertoire features were related to nonsynonymous mutation counts determined by whole-exome sequencing of tumor tissue. Both alpha and beta chains were TCR-sequenced in roughly 200 tumor regions, under 80 matched nontumor lung samples and around 50 PBMC samples obtained at surgery.

General conclusions and limits of the study: Only around 15 patients were included in the comparisons of baseline and follow-up blood repertoires. Additional single-cell paired TCR alpha and beta sequencing was considered necessary to confirm, at a functional level, the hypothesis that regional TCRs recognize regional mutations. Ubiquitous expanded tumor TCRs were detected in blood more often at tumor resection than at routine follow-up.

From its cysteine to its phenylalanine, the CDR3 spans 11 amino acids. Only the CDR3 portion is preserved as DNA: 33 bases, with reading frame beginning at the first base. V was cut back by 6 bases and J by 10 bases, leaving a gap of 12 bases between them. For CDR1 and CDR2, the germline V gene (reference sequence) lists LGHDT and YNNKEL. The time point tag for this specimen amounts to: blood at routine non-recurrence follow-up after resection. TCR sequencing used whole RNA extracted from tumor and nontumor lung tissue, or from cryopreserved PBMC samples, without cell sorting. Only patients for whom sufficient RNA was available from at least two tumor regions were selected for TCR sequencing. Libraries were constructed by 5' RACE. This sample was sequenced with a NextSeq 500. The TCR library protocol attached a unique molecular identifier to each TCR cDNA molecule to allow correction of PCR and sequencing errors. The source study handled its data this way. Decombinator tools were used for TCR identification, UMI-based error correction and CDR3 extraction. TCRs above a frequency of 2 per 1,000, corresponding to the top 1% of the tumor frequency distribution, were defined as expanded. Each repertoire was subsampled 100 times to 5,000 TCRs, after which Renyi diversity was computed with the R vegan package. CDR3 similarity networks were constructed using string-kernel similarity of amino acid triplets, with links drawn between CDR3s whose pairwise similarity was above 0.82. In TCRdb, the public reads were trimmed at Q25 with fastp and aligned with MiXCR, with productive beta chains retained. Every entry covers one CDR3 protein and lists the most common genes and DNA from its rows. The V and J calls were not made by the authors but by TCRdb's processing. Within this sample are approximately 30,000 distinct CDR3 sequences, with 8% to 13% of them counted one time only. The top ten constitute roughly 30% of the sample.

The sample holds many counts of this clonotype. Which antigen it targets is not known. Base qualities are missing; no much larger clone stands one base away. This receptor was taken from a female donor with early-stage non-small cell lung cancer. Here the sequenced sample was PBMCs, taken at follow-up. The rearrangement joined TRBV3-1 to TRBJ1-2; the D segment could be TRBD1, given 5 matching bases. The CDR3 sequence is CASRRDSLYTF. The nucleotide sequence is TGTGCCAGCAGGAGGGACTCCCTCTACACCTTC. Reference TRBV3-1 and TRBJ1-2 proteins supply the regions before and after the CDR3; the full variable domain is: DTAVSQTPKYLVTQMGNDKSIKCEQNLGHDTMYWYKQDSKKFLKIMFSYNNKELIINETVPNRFSPKSPDKAHLNLHINSLELGDSAVYFCASRRDSLYTFGSGTRLTVV.